The 30 T cell receptor beta chains listed next were all sequenced from one sample in a study of molecular identifiers for immune sequencing clone quantification. TCRdb re-derived calls from the PCR reads in MiXCR, one entry per CDR3 protein. The table shows about 510,000 distinct CDR3 sequences, with about 26% occurring only once. Material: naive CD8+ T cells from blood, with Jurkat cell RNA spiked in. The subset: FACS-sorted CD8+CD4-CCR7+CD45RA+ naive T cells. These receptors originate from a human donor in good health. Some libraries in this study had Jurkat cell RNA spiked in.

The gene calls are TRBV24-1 and TRBJ2-5; TRBD1 agrees at 10 bases. This CDR3 contains 19 residues. Germline CDR1 reads KGHDR; CDR2 reads SFDVKD. With V trimmed by 2 bases and J by 2 bases, 13 bases remained unmatched. The CDR3 sequence is CATSDSWTGGGTQQETQYF. The CDR3 nucleotides read TGTGCCACCAGTGATTCCTGGACAGGGGGAGGAACTCAACAAGAGACCCAGTACTTC.

This clonotype has a handful of counts. For the CDR3, the DNA is TGCAGTGCTACGGACTTAGAGTCTAGCACAGATACGCAGTATTTT. This gives the protein CSATDLESSTDTQYF. This chain joins TRBV20-1 and TRBJ2-3; possibly TRBD2 for D (5 bases). Germline CDR1 and CDR2: DFQATT and SNEGSKA (reference sequence). Trimming removed 4 bases at V and 0 bases at J, with 14 bases between. The CDR3 consists of 15 residues.

This clonotype was picked up many times. The chain joins TRBV27 to TRBJ2-6; D is unresolved. V was shortened by 6 bases and J by 1 base, with 4 bases between the two germline ends. The CDR3 is made up of 13 amino acids. CDR1 and CDR2 (germline): MNHEY, SMNVEV (reference sequence). The CDR3 region has the DNA TGTGCCAGCAGCCCATCTGGGGCCAACGTCCTGACTTTC. Protein product: CASSPSGANVLTF.

At least ten counts were recorded for this clonotype. This rearrangement joins TRBV21-1 to TRBJ2-7. TRBV21-1 constitutes a pseudogene. The CDR3 length is 13 residues. As DNA, the CDR3 is TGTGCCAGCAGCCCCCGAGGCCACTACGAGCAGTACTTC. It translates to CASSPRGHYEQYF.

There are a few counts of this clonotype. This rearrangement joins TRBV5-6 to TRBJ2-7; D is unclear. The CDR3 contains 11 residues. Germline CDR1 is SGHDT and CDR2 is YYEEEE. Trimming removed 5 bases from V and 6 bases from J, with 9 bases in between. CDR3 DNA: TGTGCCAGCAGTTTCGCCTCCGAGCAGTACTTC. Translation gives CASSFASEQYF.

This clonotype was recorded once. The V call is TRBV29-1, the J call TRBJ1-2, with D tentatively TRBD1 (6 bases). CDR3 length equals 11 residues. Between the trimmed V and J ends, which lost 6 bases and 9 bases, there was a span of 14 bases. Germline CDR1 is SQVTM and CDR2 is ANQGSEA. The DNA of the CDR3 is TGCAGCGTCGCACAGGGCGATAGCTACACCTTC. Translation gives CSVAQGDSYTF.

Points on this clonotype: A single base separates this from a much larger clone, so it may be a read error. The chain is built from TRBV2 and TRBJ2-3; D possibly corresponds to TRBD1 (6 bases). This CDR3 contains 14 residues. V lost 8 bases to trimming and J lost 2 bases, with 14 bases between them. Germline-derived CDR1 and CDR2 are SNHLY and FYNNEI. CDR3 bases: TGTGCCAGCGGTGGGGGACATAACACAGATACGCAGTATTTT. Protein product: CASGGGHNTDTQYF.

The chain is built from TRBV12-3 or TRBV12-4 and TRBJ2-1; 9 bases are a match to TRBD2. The length of the CDR3 is 14 residues. The V and J ends lost 5 bases and 4 bases, in that order; junction bases with no gene match: 3. The DNA of the CDR3 is TGTGCCAGCAGTCCTGCGGGAGGGTACAATGAGCAGTTCTTC. This encodes CASSPAGGYNEQFF.

This clonotype was seen many times. This chain links TRBV5-6 with TRBJ1-1; D might be TRBD1 (6 bases). The CDR3 extends over 12 amino acids. Germline values: CDR1 SGHDT, CDR2 YYEEEE. The V gene lost 2 bases and the J gene lost 7 bases, with 9 bases spanning the gap. CDR3 amino acids: CASSLEGGEAFF. The CDR3 DNA sequence: TGTGCCAGCAGCTTAGAGGGGGGTGAAGCTTTCTTT.

This clonotype occurred a few times. The chain joins TRBV4-3 to TRBJ1-4; 10 nucleotides line up with TRBD1. Looked up from germline, CDR1 is LGHNA and CDR2 is YSLEER. With V trimmed by 0 bases and J by 8 bases, 6 bases remained unmatched. CDR3 length: 16 amino acids. The CDR3 bases are TGCGCCAGCAGCCAAGATTACGGGACAGGGGACGAAAAACTGTTTTTT. Amino acid sequence: CASSQDYGTGDEKLFF.

At least ten counts were recorded for this clonotype. For the CDR3, the DNA is TGTGCCAGCAGCCCTACTAGCGGCGCCTACGAGCAGTACTTC. This encodes CASSPTSGAYEQYF. The V gene is TRBV5-4, the J gene TRBJ2-7, with 8 bases matching TRBD2. This CDR3 region has 14 residues. Germline values: CDR1 SGHNT, CDR2 YYREEE (reference sequence). V lost 4 bases to trimming and J lost 2 bases; unmatched junction nucleotides: 5.

Comments on this clonotype: The CDR3 end shows no conserved phenylalanine or tryptophan, and so a read error is likely. The genes are TRBV19 and TRBJ2-7, with TRBD2 matching over 8 bases. The length of the CDR3 is 16 residues. V shed 3 bases, J shed 2 bases, and the junction held 9 bases outside the gene matches. Germline V gene data show CDR1 as LNHDA and CDR2 as SQIVND (reference sequence). Here the CDR3 reads CASSMGKAGAAYEQYL. DNA of the CDR3: TGTGCCAGTAGTATGGGCAAAGCGGGAGCGGCCTACGAGCAGTACCTC.

This clonotype has at least ten counts. The J gene is TRBJ1-1, the V gene TRBV2; D ambiguous. V was cut by 4 bases and J by 7 bases, with 7 bases left in between. The CDR3 has 11 residues. Germline CDR1 is SNHLY and CDR2 is FYNNEI. CDR3 amino acids: CASSVGSEAFF. In DNA, the CDR3 is TGTGCCAGCAGTGTTGGCAGTGAAGCTTTCTTT.

V usage is TRBV4-2 and J usage is TRBJ1-5; D gene ambiguous. The V gene lost 0 bases and the J gene lost 4 bases, with 16 bases spanning the gap. Germline CDR1 LGHNA, CDR2 YNFKEQ. The CDR3 consists of 17 residues. CDR3: CASSQEGSLVINQPQHF. CDR3 DNA: TGTGCCAGCAGCCAAGAGGGTAGCCTCGTTATTAATCAGCCCCAGCATTTT.

In this sample, this clonotype turned up many times. The J gene is TRBJ2-7, the V gene TRBV29-1; D unclear. The CDR3 spans 14 residues. CDR1 and CDR2 (germline): SQVTM, ANQGSEA. V dropped 7 bases and J dropped 2 bases, with 18 bases sitting between them. The DNA for the CDR3 is TGCAGCGCCCTCCTTGAGGTTGCCACCTACGAGCAGTACTTC. Protein: CSALLEVATYEQYF.

This chain uses TRBV9 with TRBJ1-1; the D gene is possibly TRBD1 (6 bases). Trimming left V 6 bases short and J 2 bases short, with 14 bases between. The CDR3 is made up of 14 amino acids. CDR1 and CDR2 (germline): SGDLS, YYNGEE. The CDR3 region is CASTELDSNTEAFF. The CDR3 coding sequence is TGTGCCAGCACTGAATTGGACAGTAACACTGAAGCTTTCTTT.

This clonotype was recorded only once. The conserved phenylalanine or tryptophan normally closing the CDR3 is absent here, so this likely arose from a read error. This chain links TRBV7-6 with TRBJ1-3; D ambiguous. CDR1 and CDR2 from the germline V gene are SGHVS and FNYEAQ. The CDR3 covers 15 residues. V gave up 1 base and J gave up 0 bases, with 7 bases separating them. CDR3 nucleotide sequence: TGTGCCAGCAGCTTAGATTCGGGCTCTGGAAACACCATATATCTT. Translating gives CASSLDSGSGNTIYL.

This clonotype occurred many times. V and J are TRBV2 and TRBJ2-7, with D perhaps TRBD2 (6 bases). V was cut by 3 bases and J by 3 bases, with 12 bases left in between. Germline CDR1 and CDR2: SNHLY and FYNNEI. The CDR3 totals 14 residues. CDR3 sequence reads: CASSDTISGYEQYF. CDR3 coding DNA: TGTGCCAGCAGTGATACGATTAGCGGCTACGAGCAGTACTTC.

This clonotype was seen repeatedly, ten times or more. This chain uses TRBV29-1 with TRBJ1-1, with 7 bases that match TRBD1. CDR3 length: 13 amino acids. Per germline, CDR1 SQVTM and CDR2 ANQGSEA. V lost 6 bases, J lost 0 bases, and 4 bases stayed unmatched. The chain's CDR3 is CSVATGMNTEAFF. The CDR3 DNA is TGCAGCGTCGCGACAGGGATGAACACTGAAGCTTTCTTT.

The rearrangement joins TRBV2 to TRBJ1-1; D ambiguous. Germline CDR1 SNHLY, CDR2 FYNNEI. V dropped 1 base and J dropped 3 bases, with 9 bases sitting between them. This CDR3 region has 14 residues. CDR3 DNA: TGTGCCAGCAGTGAAGGTCAGGTATACACTGAAGCTTTCTTT. It translates to CASSEGQVYTEAFF. The whole variable domain, remainder taken from reference TRBV2 and TRBJ1-1, is EPEVTQTPSHQVTQMGQEVILRCVPISNHLYFYWYRQILGQKVEFLVSFYNNEISEKSEIFDDQFSVERPDGSNFTLKIRSTKLEDSAMYFCASSEGQVYTEAFFGQGTRLTVV.

This chain connects TRBV21-1 to TRBJ2-7; TRBD1 is taken as the D call from the table, unchecked against the DNA. TRBV21-1 is an annotated pseudogene. The CDR3 covers 17 residues. CDR3 bases: TGTGCCAGCAGCAAAGGGGGATGGACACAAGCCTCCTACGAGCAGTACTTC. The encoded protein is CASSKGGWTQASYEQYF.

V usage is TRBV6-5 and J usage is TRBJ2-1, with a weak D call TRBD2 (6 bases). V dropped 6 bases and J dropped 9 bases, with 15 bases sitting between them. This CDR3 has 13 residues. CDR1 and CDR2 from the germline V gene are MNHEY and SVGAGI. The DNA of the CDR3 is TGTGCCAGCAGGTCATCCACCGGGGGTGAGCAGTTCTTC. The encoded protein is CASRSSTGGEQFF.

This clonotype was counted a few times. The J gene is TRBJ2-7, the V gene TRBV6-2 or TRBV6-3; possibly TRBD1 or TRBD2 for D (5 bases each). This CDR3 contains 11 residues. V lost 2 bases, J lost 12 bases, and 11 bases lay in between. CDR1 MNHEY and CDR2 SVGEGT come from the germline V gene. Here the CDR3 reads CASSYGTRAYF. The DNA of the CDR3 is TGTGCCAGCAGTTACGGGACGAGGGCGTACTTC.

A word on this clonotype: This could be a read error, since a much larger clone is one nucleotide away. V and J are TRBV6-6 and TRBJ2-4; D could derive from TRBD1 or TRBD2 (6 bases each). The CDR3 spans 10 residues. Germline CDR1 is MNHNY and CDR2 is SVGAGI (reference sequence). The CDR3 reads CAGRGLGNYF. In DNA, the CDR3 is TGTGCCGGCAGGGGACTGGGGAACTACTTC.

The chain employs TRBV23-1 and TRBJ1-5; tentatively, D is TRBD1 (5 bases). TRBV23-1 is filed as an ORF, its function uncertain. The length of the CDR3 is 18 residues. Trimming pared 0 bases from V and 5 bases from J, leaving 20 bases between. The CDR3 sequence: CASSQSGSGTAGDQPQHF. CDR3 DNA: TGCGCCAGCAGTCAATCGGGTTCAGGCACCGCGGGGGATCAGCCCCAGCATTTT.

This clonotype was counted at least ten times. The CDR3 DNA reads as TGCGCCAGCAGCCAAATAGGACAGAGCCCTGAAGCTTTCTTT. Translating gives CASSQIGQSPEAFF. The chain couples TRBV4-1 to TRBJ1-1, with a tentative D call TRBD1 (6 bases). Germline lookup yields CDR1 MGHRA and CDR2 YSYEKL. This CDR3 region has 14 residues. Trimming removed 2 bases at V and 6 bases at J, with 13 bases between.

The chain uses TRBV11-2 and TRBJ2-5; 14 positions agree with TRBD2. Germline CDR1 reads SGHAT; CDR2 reads FQNNGV. This CDR3 has 14 amino acids. The V and J ends lost 3 bases and 9 bases, in that order; junction bases with no gene match: 3. The CDR3 spells CASSFPTSGGAQYF. The CDR3 region has the DNA TGTGCCAGCAGCTTCCCGACTAGCGGGGGGGCCCAGTACTTC.

The J gene is TRBJ1-1, the V gene TRBV11-2; D unresolved. From germline, CDR1 is SGHAT and CDR2 FQNNGV. The CDR3 totals 13 residues. Trimming pared 1 base from V and 3 bases from J, leaving 6 bases between. CDR3 DNA sequence: TGTGCCAGCAGCTTAGCCGCCGACACTGAAGCTTTCTTT. It translates to CASSLAADTEAFF.

This clonotype was seen at least ten times. The chain uses TRBV10-3 and TRBJ1-1; TRBD1 might be the D (5 bases). Germline-derived CDR1 and CDR2 are ENHRY and SYGVKD. This CDR3 is built from 15 residues. The ends were cut back, 2 bases at V and 0 bases at J, with 10 bases in the middle. The DNA for the CDR3 is TGTGCCATCAGTGAGCAGGGTCCCATGAACACTGAAGCTTTCTTT. Its translation: CAISEQGPMNTEAFF.

This clonotype was counted at least ten times. The rearrangement uses TRBV20-1 and TRBJ2-7; 8 nucleotides agree with TRBD2. The germline gives CDR1 DFQATT, CDR2 SNEGSKA (reference sequence). The V and J ends lost 6 bases and 0 bases, in that order; junction bases with no gene match: 7. The CDR3 covers 14 residues. CDR3 sequence (DNA): TGCAGTGCAGTGGCACTAGCGGACTCCTACGAGCAGTACTTC. Translated, it gives CSAVALADSYEQYF.